This T cell receptor (beta chain) was identified during a study of OX40 agonist ivuxolimab in advanced cancers. Data came from immunoSEQ multiplex PCR; TCRdb stores just in-frame clones and leaves some out. In the table there are approximately 24,000 clones, 65% to 80% of which are singletons. V was trimmed by 1 base and J by 5 bases, leaving 9 bases between them. Germline assignment: CDR1 MGHRA and CDR2 YSYEKL. The CDR3 spans 13 residues. The sequence came from an adult with an advanced solid tumor such as melanoma, head and neck, liver or kidney cancer. The material was CD4+ or CD8+ T cells sorted from blood, obtained in a trial of the OX40 agonist ivuxolimab. V is TRBV4-1 and J is TRBJ2-7; unclear D gene. The chain's CDR3 is CASSQVGLDEQYF. CDR3 bases: TGCGCCAGCAGCCAAGTGGGTTTGGACGAGCAGTACTTC.